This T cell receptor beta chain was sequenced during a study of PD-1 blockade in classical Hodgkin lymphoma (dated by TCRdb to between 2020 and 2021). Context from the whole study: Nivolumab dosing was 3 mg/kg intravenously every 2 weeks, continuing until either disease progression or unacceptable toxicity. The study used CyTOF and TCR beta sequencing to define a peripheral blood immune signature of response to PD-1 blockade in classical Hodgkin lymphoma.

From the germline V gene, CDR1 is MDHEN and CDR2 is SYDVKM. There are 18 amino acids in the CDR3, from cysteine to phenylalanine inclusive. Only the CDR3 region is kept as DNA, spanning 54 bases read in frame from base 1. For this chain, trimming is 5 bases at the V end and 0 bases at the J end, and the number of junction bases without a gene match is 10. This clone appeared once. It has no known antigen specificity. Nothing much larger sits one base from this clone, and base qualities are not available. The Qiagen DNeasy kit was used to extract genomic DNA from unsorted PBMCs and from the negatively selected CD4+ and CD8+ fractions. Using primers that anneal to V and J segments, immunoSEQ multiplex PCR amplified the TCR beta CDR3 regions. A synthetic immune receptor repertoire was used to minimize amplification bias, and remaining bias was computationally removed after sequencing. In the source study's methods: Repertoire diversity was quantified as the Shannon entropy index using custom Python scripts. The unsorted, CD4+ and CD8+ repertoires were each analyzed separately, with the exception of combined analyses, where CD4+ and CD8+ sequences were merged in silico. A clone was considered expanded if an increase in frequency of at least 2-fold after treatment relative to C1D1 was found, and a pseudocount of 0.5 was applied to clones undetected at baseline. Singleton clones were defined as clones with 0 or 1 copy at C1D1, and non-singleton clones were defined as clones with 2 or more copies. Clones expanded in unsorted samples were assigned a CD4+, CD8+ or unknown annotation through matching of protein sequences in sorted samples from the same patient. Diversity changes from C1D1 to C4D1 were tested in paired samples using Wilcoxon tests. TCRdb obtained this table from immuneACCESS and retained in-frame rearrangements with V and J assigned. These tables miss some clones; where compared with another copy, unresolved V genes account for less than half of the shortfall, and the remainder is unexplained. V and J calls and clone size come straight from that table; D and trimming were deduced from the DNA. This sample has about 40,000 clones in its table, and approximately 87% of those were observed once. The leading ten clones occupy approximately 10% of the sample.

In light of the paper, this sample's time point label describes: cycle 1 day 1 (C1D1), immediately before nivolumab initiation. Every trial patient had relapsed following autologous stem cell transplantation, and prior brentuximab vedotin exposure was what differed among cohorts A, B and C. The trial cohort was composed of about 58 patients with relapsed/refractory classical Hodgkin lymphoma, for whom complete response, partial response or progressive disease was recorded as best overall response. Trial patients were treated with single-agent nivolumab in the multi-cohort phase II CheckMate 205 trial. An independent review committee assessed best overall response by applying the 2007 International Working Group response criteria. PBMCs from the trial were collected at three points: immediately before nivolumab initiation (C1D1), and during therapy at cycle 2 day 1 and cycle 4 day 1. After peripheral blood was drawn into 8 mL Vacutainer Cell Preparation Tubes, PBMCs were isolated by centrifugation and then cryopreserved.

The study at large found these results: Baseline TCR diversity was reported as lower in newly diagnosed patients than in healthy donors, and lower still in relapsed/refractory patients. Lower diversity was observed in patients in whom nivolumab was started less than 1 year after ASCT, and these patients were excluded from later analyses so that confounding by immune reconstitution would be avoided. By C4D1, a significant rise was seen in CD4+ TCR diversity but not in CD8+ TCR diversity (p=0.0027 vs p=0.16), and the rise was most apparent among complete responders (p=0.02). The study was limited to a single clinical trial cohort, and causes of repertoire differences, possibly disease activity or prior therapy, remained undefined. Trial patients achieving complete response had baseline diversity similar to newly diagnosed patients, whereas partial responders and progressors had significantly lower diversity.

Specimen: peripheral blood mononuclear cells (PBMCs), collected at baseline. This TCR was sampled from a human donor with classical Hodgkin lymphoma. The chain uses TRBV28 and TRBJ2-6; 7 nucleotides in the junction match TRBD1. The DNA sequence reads TGTGCCAGCAGTGCCTACAGGGGCCTATACTCTGGGGCCAACGTCCTGACTTTC. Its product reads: CASSAYRGLYSGANVLTF.